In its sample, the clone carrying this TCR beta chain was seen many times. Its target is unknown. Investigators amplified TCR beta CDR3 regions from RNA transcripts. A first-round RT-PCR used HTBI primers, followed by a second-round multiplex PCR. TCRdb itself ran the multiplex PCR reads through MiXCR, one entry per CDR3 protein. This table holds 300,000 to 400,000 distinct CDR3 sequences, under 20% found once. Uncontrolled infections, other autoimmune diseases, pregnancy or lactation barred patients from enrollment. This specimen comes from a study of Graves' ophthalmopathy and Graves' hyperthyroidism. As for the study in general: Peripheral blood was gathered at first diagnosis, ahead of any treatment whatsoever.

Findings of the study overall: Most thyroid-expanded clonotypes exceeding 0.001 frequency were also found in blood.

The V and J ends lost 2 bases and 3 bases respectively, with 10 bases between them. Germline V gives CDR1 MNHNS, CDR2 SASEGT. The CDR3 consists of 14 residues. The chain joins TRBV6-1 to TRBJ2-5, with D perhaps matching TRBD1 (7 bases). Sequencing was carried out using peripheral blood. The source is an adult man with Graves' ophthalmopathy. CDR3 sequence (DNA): TGTGCCAGCAGTGAACAGGGGGGAGAAGAGACCCAGTACTTC. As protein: CASSEQGGEETQYF.